Below, 25 T cell receptor beta chains from the same sample are listed, as sequenced in a study of T-cell memory formation after mild COVID-19. TCRdb re-analysed the 5' RACE reads in MiXCR, keeping a single row per CDR3 protein. This table has more than 450,000 distinct CDR3 sequences, more than 15% appearing once. Sequencing input: PBMCs or a T cell subset sorted from them (not recorded which). The receptors here all came from an adult woman who had mild COVID-19 (a few samples of this study predate the infection). Cell type and time point are not known.

The V call is TRBV7-9, the J call TRBJ1-2; 7 bases align to TRBD1. V shed 2 bases, J shed 4 bases, and the junction held 7 bases outside the gene matches. Germline V gene lookup returns CDR1 SEHNR and CDR2 FQNEAQ (reference sequence). This CDR3 is 15 amino acids long. The CDR3 protein is CASSLPAGGVYGYTF. The CDR3 DNA sequence: TGTGCCAGCAGCTTACCGGCAGGGGGAGTCTATGGCTACACCTTC.

The chain carries TRBV2 and TRBJ1-3; a possible D gene is TRBD1 (5 bases). V dropped 8 bases and J dropped 3 bases, with 20 bases sitting between them. CDR1 is SNHLY and CDR2 is FYNNEI in the germline V gene. There are 16 residues in the CDR3. Written as DNA, the CDR3 is TGTGCCAGCGGGAGTCTTCAGGGAATTGATGGAAACACCATATATTTT. It translates to CASGSLQGIDGNTIYF.

The chain joins TRBV7-7 to TRBJ1-2; possibly TRBD1 for D (6 bases). V lost 2 bases to trimming and J lost 7 bases, with 14 bases between them. This CDR3 spans 14 amino acids. From germline, CDR1 is SSHAT and CDR2 FNYEAQ (reference sequence). The CDR3 protein is CASSLIPGAAGYTF. Here the CDR3 DNA reads TGTGCCAGCAGCTTAATCCCGGGGGCGGCTGGCTACACCTTC.

The rearrangement joins TRBV6-5 to TRBJ1-1, with D possibly TRBD1 on 5 matching bases. V dropped 2 bases and J dropped 2 bases, with 12 bases sitting between them. Germline CDR1 and CDR2: MNHEY and SVGAGI. The CDR3 is 15 residues long. The CDR3 is CASSYRDGDNTEAFF. CDR3 DNA: TGTGCCAGCAGTTACCGGGACGGAGATAACACTGAAGCTTTCTTT.

This clonotype was recorded a few times. The chain couples TRBV7-8 to TRBJ2-5; D gene uncertain. The CDR3 has 14 residues. V lost 2 bases, J lost 3 bases, and 10 bases lay in between. Germline assignment: CDR1 SGHVS and CDR2 FQNEAQ. CDR3 residues: CASSLSEVEETQYF. CDR3 sequence (DNA): TGTGCCAGCAGCTTAAGCGAGGTAGAAGAGACCCAGTACTTC. The variable domain in full, completed from reference TRBV7-8 and TRBJ2-5, reads GAGVSQSPRYKVAKRGQDVALRCDPISGHVSLFWYQQALGQGPEFLTYFQNEAQLDKSGLPSDRFFAERPEGSVSTLKIQRTQQEDSAVYLCASSLSEVEETQYFGPGTRLLVL.

This clonotype occurred a few times. This rearrangement joins TRBV7-2 to TRBJ1-1; D remains ambiguous. CDR1 and CDR2 from the germline V gene are SGHTA and FQGNSA. Deletions cut 9 bases from V and 2 bases from J, with 13 bases between. The length of the CDR3 is 13 residues. The DNA for the CDR3 is TGTGCCAGTGGCTCGGACCTTAACACTGAAGCTTTCTTT. Its translation: CASGSDLNTEAFF.

The rearrangement uses TRBV4-3 and TRBJ2-1; the D gene is possibly TRBD1 (6 bases). Germline V gives CDR1 LGHNA, CDR2 YSLEER. V was trimmed by 0 bases and J by 0 bases, leaving 12 bases between them. The CDR3 totals 17 residues. CDR3 amino acids: CASSQDMGATSYNEQFF. CDR3 DNA sequence: TGCGCCAGCAGCCAAGATATGGGGGCGACCTCCTACAATGAGCAGTTCTTC.

This clonotype was picked up one time. V and J are TRBV6-1 and TRBJ1-2; D may be TRBD1 (6 bases). V lost 6 bases and J lost 3, with 20 bases in between. CDR1 and CDR2 (germline): MNHNS, SASEGT. This CDR3 is built from 16 residues. CDR3 coding DNA: TGTGCCAGCAGCCAACAGGGTGTGGGGGCCCACTATGGCTACACCTTC. Translated: CASSQQGVGAHYGYTF.

The chain carries TRBV4-1 and TRBJ2-1, with 10 bases matching TRBD2. The trim removed 3 bases at V and 7 bases at J, leaving 6 bases unmatched. Germline values: CDR1 MGHRA, CDR2 YSYEKL. CDR3 length: 15 residues. The DNA for the CDR3 is TGCGCCAGCAGCCAGATAGCGGGGGGCCAAAATGAGCAGTTCTTC. It is translated as CASSQIAGGQNEQFF.

This clonotype was seen a few times. J is TRBJ2-5 and V is TRBV23-1; TRBD1 might be the D (6 bases). TRBV23-1 is flagged as an ORF with uncertain function. V was cut by 8 bases and J by 0 bases, with 10 bases left in between. The CDR3 runs to 13 residues. The CDR3 bases are TGCGCCAGCGTCCACAGGGACCAAGAGACCCAGTACTTC. Protein: CASVHRDQETQYF.

Only a few counts were recorded for this clonotype. This chain links TRBV12-3 or TRBV12-4 with TRBJ2-7; D is perhaps TRBD2 (6 bases). The CDR3 covers 13 residues. The germline V and J ends were trimmed by 6 bases and 4 bases, with 13 bases remaining between them. Here the CDR3 reads CASRPSVVYEQYF. The DNA of the CDR3 is TGTGCCAGCAGACCTAGCGTCGTGTACGAGCAGTACTTC.

This clonotype has only a few counts. The V call is TRBV4-1, the J call TRBJ1-1; no reliable D call. Trimming shortened V by 1 base and J by 4 bases, and 22 bases separated the two germline ends. The CDR3 runs 18 residues. Germline assignment: CDR1 MGHRA and CDR2 YSYEKL. CDR3 residues: CASSQAVPRRPPATEAFF. The CDR3, as DNA: TGCGCCAGCAGCCAAGCTGTCCCCCGGCGACCCCCTGCCACTGAAGCTTTCTTT.

In this sample, this clonotype turned up a few times. The genes are TRBV5-1 and TRBJ2-1; D ambiguous. CDR3 length equals 11 residues. Germline CDR1 SGHRS, CDR2 YFSETQ. With 9 bases removed from V and 9 bases from J, the gap between germline ends came to 13 bases. The CDR3, as DNA: TGCGCCACGCAACTGTCGGGTGAGCAGTTCTTC. Amino acid sequence: CATQLSGEQFF. Based on the CDR3 plus reference TRBV5-1 and TRBJ2-1, the full variable domain is KAGVTQTPRYLIKTRGQQVTLSCSPISGHRSVSWYQQTPGQGLQFLFEYFSETQRNKGNFPGRFSGRQFSNSRSEMNVSTLELGDSALYLCATQLSGEQFFGPGTRLTVL.

V and J are TRBV9 and TRBJ2-3; TRBD2 aligns across 10 bases. The CDR3 is 16 amino acids. Germline CDR1 and CDR2: SGDLS and YYNGEE. V lost 3 bases and J lost 4; bases outside the gene matches: 8. CDR3 in DNA: TGTGCCAGCAGCGCGTCGACTAGCGGGCCCGCAGATACGCAGTATTTT. As protein: CASSASTSGPADTQYF.

J is TRBJ2-1 and V is TRBV7-2; the D call may be TRBD1 or TRBD2 (5 bases each). This CDR3 has 14 residues. The germline V and J ends were trimmed by 2 bases and 8 bases, with 13 bases remaining between them. Germline CDR1 and CDR2: SGHTA and FQGNSA. The CDR3 DNA follows: TGTGCCAGCAGCTTAAGGTTAATGGGGGATGAGCAGTTCTTC. Translated, it gives CASSLRLMGDEQFF.

V gene TRBV24-1 combines with J gene TRBJ2-5, with 11 bases identical to TRBD1. V shed 2 bases, J shed 4 bases, and the junction held 5 bases outside the gene matches. The CDR3 sequence is 16 residues long. The V gene's germline CDR1 is KGHDR and CDR2 SFDVKD. The CDR3 spells CATSDYGTGGGETQYF. The DNA of the CDR3 is TGTGCCACCAGTGATTATGGGACAGGGGGGGGAGAGACCCAGTACTTC.

This clonotype showed up just a few times. The J gene is TRBJ2-1, the V gene TRBV29-1; no reliable D call. Germline V gene data show CDR1 as SQVTM and CDR2 as ANQGSEA. V lost 2 bases, J lost 6 bases, and 8 bases lay in between. CDR3 size: 12 residues. CDR3 DNA: TGCAGCGTTGAAAGGATCGCCAATGAGCAGTTCTTC. It codes for CSVERIANEQFF.

The CDR3 DNA reads TGCGCCAGCAGCCATGGACAAACCGGGGACAATGAGCAGTTCTTC. Translated: CASSHGQTGDNEQFF. The chain joins TRBV5-1 to TRBJ2-1; D assignment may be TRBD1 or TRBD2 (5 bases each). This CDR3 spans 15 amino acids. V lost 4 bases and J lost 5, with 16 bases in between. CDR1 is SGHRS and CDR2 is YFSETQ in the germline V gene.

This clonotype was recorded a few times. This rearrangement joins TRBV29-1 to TRBJ1-5; maybe TRBD1 (6 bases). Germline V gene data show CDR1 as SQVTM and CDR2 as ANQGSEA. V lost 6 bases and J lost 0, with 12 bases in between. This CDR3 is built from 14 residues. In DNA, the CDR3 is TGCAGCGTCCGGACAGACAATAGCAATCAGCCCCAGCATTTT. Amino acid sequence: CSVRTDNSNQPQHF.

This clonotype has only a few counts. V usage is TRBV5-6 and J usage is TRBJ2-5; 12 bases are shared with TRBD2. The CDR3 is 16 residues long. Germline-derived CDR1 and CDR2 are SGHDT and YYEEEE. The V segment lost 4 bases and the J segment 0 bases; nucleotides outside the gene matches: 4. The CDR3 loop reads CASSPGLAGHQETQYF. CDR3 bases: TGTGCCAGCAGCCCCGGACTAGCGGGACACCAAGAGACCCAGTACTTC.

The chain combines TRBV11-2 with TRBJ2-7; D may be TRBD1 (6 bases). The V end lost 7 bases, the J end lost 0 bases, and 13 bases lay between the germline ends. This CDR3 has 14 amino acids. Germline CDR1 reads SGHAT; CDR2 reads FQNNGV. CDR3 in amino acids: CASTQNRVSYEQYF. The CDR3 coding sequence is TGTGCCAGCACCCAGAACAGGGTCTCCTACGAGCAGTACTTC.

This clonotype showed up just a few times. The chain couples TRBV12-3 or TRBV12-4 to TRBJ2-7, with D possibly being TRBD2 (5 bases). V was trimmed by 3 bases and J by 2 bases, leaving 8 bases between them. This CDR3 has 13 residues. CDR3 sequence: CASSFGDPYEQYF. The CDR3 DNA sequence: TGTGCCAGCAGTTTCGGGGATCCCTACGAGCAGTACTTC.

This clonotype appeared a few times. This rearrangement joins TRBV30 to TRBJ2-7; D is tentatively TRBD1 or TRBD2 (5 bases each). The germline V gene has CDR1 GTSNPN and CDR2 SVGIG (reference sequence). V was trimmed by 5 bases and J by 2 bases, leaving 10 bases between them. The CDR3 loop spans 12 amino acids. The CDR3 DNA is TGTGCCTGGGGGGGAAAGCCCTACGAGCAGTACTTC. Protein sequence: CAWGGKPYEQYF.

This clonotype was counted ten times or more. V gene TRBV7-8 combines with J gene TRBJ2-3, with TRBD2 as a possible D gene (5 bases). The CDR3 extends over 15 amino acids. From germline, CDR1 is SGHVS and CDR2 FQNEAQ. Trimming pared 3 bases from V and 4 bases from J, leaving 14 bases between. The CDR3 nucleotides read TGTGCCAGCAGCTTGACCCATCGAGGGTCAGATACGCAGTATTTT. This translates into CASSLTHRGSDTQYF.

The chain is built from TRBV15 and TRBJ2-7; D might be TRBD1 (6 bases). The CDR3 totals 15 residues. Germline CDR1 reads LNHNV; CDR2 reads YYDKDF (reference sequence). The V gene lost 3 bases and the J gene lost 2 bases, with 14 bases spanning the gap. The CDR3 sequence: CATSRARGSPYEQYF. The CDR3 DNA reads TGTGCCACCAGCAGGGCCAGGGGATCCCCCTACGAGCAGTACTTC.